The 5 T cell receptor beta chains listed next were all sequenced from one sample in a study of blood T cell repertoires in COVID-19. Sequenced by immunoSEQ multiplex PCR; TCRdb stores in-frame clones only, minus some. Of 50,000 to 70,000 clones in the sample, 76% were seen once. The specimen was peripheral blood. These receptors originate from a man aged 45-65 years with active or convalescent COVID-19.

The V call is TRBV29-1, the J call TRBJ1-2, with D possibly TRBD1 on 5 matching bases. Germline CDR1 reads SQVTM; CDR2 reads ANQGSEA. This CDR3 comprises 12 residues. Trimming cost V 6 bases and J 4 bases, with 12 bases left between them. CDR3 residues: CSVLGGIYGYTF. The CDR3 coding sequence is TGCAGCGTCCTGGGGGGGATCTATGGCTACACCTTC.

The rearrangement links TRBV19 to TRBJ2-1, with 7 bases fitting TRBD2. Germline V gene sequence: CDR1 LNHDA, CDR2 SQIVND (reference sequence). CDR3 size: 15 residues. V was clipped by 5 bases and J by 8 bases; unmatched bases: 12. The CDR3 DNA sequence: TGTGCCAGTAGTTGGCCTGGGGGGGGGTACGATGAGCAGTTCTTC. Its translation: CASSWPGGGYDEQFF.

The rearrangement joins TRBV9 to TRBJ2-7, with TRBD2 as a possible D gene (6 bases). Germline CDR1 reads SGDLS; CDR2 reads YYNGEE. The CDR3 extends over 15 amino acids. Trimming stripped 3 bases from V and 0 bases from J, with 13 bases between. The CDR3 region has the DNA TGTGCCAGCAGCGGGGGGACTTCAAGCTCCTACGAGCAGTACTTC. Translation gives CASSGGTSSSYEQYF.

This sequence joins TRBV11-2 and TRBJ2-5; TRBD1 is a possible D gene (5 bases). CDR1 SGHAT and CDR2 FQNNGV come from the germline V gene. Trimming removed 2 bases at V and 4 bases at J, with 14 bases between. The CDR3 sequence is 15 residues long. For the CDR3, the DNA is TGTGCCAGCAGCTTATTGGCCAGGGTGGGAGAGACCCAGTACTTC. Translated, it gives CASSLLARVGETQYF.

The chain couples TRBV5-4 to TRBJ2-7; D uncertain. V dropped 0 bases and J dropped 2 bases, with 12 bases sitting between them. Germline V gene sequence: CDR1 SGHNT, CDR2 YYREEE (reference sequence). This CDR3 is built from 15 residues. CDR3 sequence: CASSLGSGGAYEQYF. Here the CDR3 DNA reads TGTGCCAGCAGCTTGGGGTCCGGCGGTGCCTACGAGCAGTACTTC.